This T cell receptor beta chain was captured by sequencing in a study of sequential checkpoint blockade in melanoma. Across the whole study: Randomization was 1:1 between first-line nivolumab→ipilimumab and ipilimumab→nivolumab.

J gave up 7 bases and V 4 bases, and 7 bases lay outside the gene matches. The CDR3 extends over 13 amino acids. The germline CDR1 and CDR2 sequences are SGHKS and YYEKEE (reference sequence). Indicated treatment: randomized to nivolumab then ipilimumab (arm A) or the reverse (arm B). No patient had prior DNA-damaging chemotherapy. From thawed PBMCs, live CD3+CD8+ cells negative for CD19 and CD56 were sorted. Data came from immunoSEQ multiplex PCR; TCRdb stores just in-frame clones and leaves some out. The table includes over 15,000 clones, about two thirds detected once. The sample consisted of CD8+ T cells sorted from blood (inferred from file names), taken from a patient given nivolumab and ipilimumab in sequence. V and J are TRBV5-5 and TRBJ1-2; TRBD1 agrees at 7 bases. This TCR was recovered from a human donor with melanoma. The CDR3 spells CASSPPQGVGYTF. CDR3 sequence (DNA): TGTGCCAGCAGCCCCCCCCAGGGGGTTGGCTACACCTTC.